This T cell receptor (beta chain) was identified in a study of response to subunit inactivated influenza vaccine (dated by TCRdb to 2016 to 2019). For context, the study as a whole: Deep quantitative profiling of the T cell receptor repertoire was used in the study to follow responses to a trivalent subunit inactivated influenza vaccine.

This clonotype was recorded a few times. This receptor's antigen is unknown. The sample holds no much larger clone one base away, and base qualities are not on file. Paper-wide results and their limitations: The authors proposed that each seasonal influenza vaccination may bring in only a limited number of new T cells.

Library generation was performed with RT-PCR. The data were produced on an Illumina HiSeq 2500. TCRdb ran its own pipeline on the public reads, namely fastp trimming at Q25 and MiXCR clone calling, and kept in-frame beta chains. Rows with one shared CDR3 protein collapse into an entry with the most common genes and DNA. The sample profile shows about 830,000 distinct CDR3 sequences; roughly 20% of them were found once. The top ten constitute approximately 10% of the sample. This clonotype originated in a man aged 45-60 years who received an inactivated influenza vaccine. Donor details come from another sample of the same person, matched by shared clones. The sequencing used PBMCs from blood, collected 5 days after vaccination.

The bases are TGTGCCAGCAGCTTAGGGACTAGCGGGGGGGCGAGCACAGATACGCAGTATTTT. It encodes CASSLGTSGGASTDTQYF. The chain is encoded by TRBV11-2 joined to TRBJ2-3, with TRBD2 matching 15 junction bases. Its CDR3 holds 18 amino acids, cysteine through phenylalanine. Of all the DNA, just the CDR3 is kept, 54 bases in frame from base 1. Clipping removes 1 base from V and 0 bases from J, with 2 as the unmatched junction base count. The CDR1 and CDR2 encoded by the germline V gene are SGHAT and FQNNGV.